This TCR beta chain was identified in a study of control samples from healthy donors and cancer patients. This CDR3 region has 17 residues. Germline V gives CDR1 SGHKS, CDR2 YYEKEE (reference sequence). Trimming took 4 bases from V and 8 from J; bases not matched to a gene: 13. Using immunoSEQ multiplex PCR, the repertoire was profiled, and TCRdb retains in-frame clones only, with some absent. The sample includes about 120,000 clones, roughly 90% of them seen just once. Source material: blood. The clonotype originates from a man between 50 and 59 years old in good health. This chain uses TRBV5-5 with TRBJ2-1, with 12 bases fitting TRBD1. CDR3 amino acids: CASSPVSAGTGGDEQFF. The CDR3 region has the DNA TGTGCCAGCAGCCCGGTATCTGCCGGGACAGGGGGCGATGAGCAGTTCTTC.